This record looks at one T cell receptor beta chain sequence and its context. Its antigen is not identified. This sample stems from a study of blood T cells in healthy people across ages. In the study overall: Template switching retrieved approximately one barcoded beta molecule for each two T cells.

Primed by a sample-barcoded 5' primer and a J-beta primer mix, a second PCR proceeded for about 6 to 12 cycles. MiXCR was run by TCRdb on the 5' RACE reads, yielding one entry per CDR3 protein. The table includes more than 1,400,000 distinct CDR3 sequences, 42% detected once. Trimming took 0 bases from V and 7 from J; bases not matched to a gene: 11. This CDR3 region has 18 residues. Germline V gene data show CDR1 as LGHNA and CDR2 as YNFKEQ. Whole-study findings and limits: The donors' CMV status was not determined, possibly confounding changes in expanded clonotypes. Higher naive T cell percentage went strongly together with higher TCR beta diversity.

Sequencing was done on a sample of blood. The chain employs TRBV4-2 and TRBJ1-6, with 8 bases fitting TRBD1. This TCR was sampled from a woman under 30 in good health. In DNA form, the CDR3 reads TGTGCCAGCAGCCAAGATGGCCGGTCAGGGGGCTCGAATTCACCCCTCCACTTT. Its translation: CASSQDGRSGGSNSPLHF.